This T cell receptor (beta chain) was documented in a study of T cell repertoires in cytomegalovirus infection. Overall study: As its CMV epitopes, the study selected recently identified HLA-C-restricted and well-studied HLA-B-restricted targets.

A note on this clonotype: Its specificity is unknown.

Germline V lookup: CDR1 SGHRS, CDR2 YFSETQ. This CDR3 has 17 amino acids. V shed 7 bases and J 3 bases; nucleotides not matched to a gene: 16. TCRdb passed the reads through MiXCR, listing each CDR3 protein once. The sample lists about 140,000 distinct CDR3 sequences, roughly 32% occurring once. The clonotype was recovered from a human donor in good health (CMV status not recorded). Some clones in this sample may be carry-over from other donors' samples. The sequencing here drew on CD8+ T cells from cultured PBMCs, taken from culture after CMV antigen stimulation. The gene calls are TRBV5-1 and TRBJ2-3; 8 nucleotides agree with TRBD1. As DNA, the CDR3 is TGCGCCAGCGGAATAGCCTGGACAGGGAGTGGGACAGATACGCAGTATTTT. The encoded protein is CASGIAWTGSGTDTQYF.